Detailed here is one T cell receptor beta chain. Its antigen is unknown. Purity (above 95%) was reached by all sorted populations. These data come from a study of beta chain features in type 1 diabetes. Findings of the study overall: The naive, central memory and Treg TCRB repertoires of patients appeared to be more similar to one another than those of healthy donors. Sequencing used cDNA, and cells with high TCR expression could therefore be over-represented.

Isolated RNA was reverse transcribed in full, so expressed TCRB transcripts were sequenced. The method was immunoSEQ multiplex PCR; TCRdb's version includes in-frame clones alone and lacks a portion of them. Of hundreds of thousands of clones listed, around 15% are singletons. This CDR3 is 14 amino acids long. Looked up from germline, CDR1 is SGDLS and CDR2 is YYNGEE. V dropped 0 bases and J dropped 1 base, with 6 bases sitting between them. The V call is TRBV9, the J call TRBJ2-3; D remains ambiguous. Material for sequencing was naive CD4+ T cells from blood. The sequence came from a man aged 18 to 35 in good health. The CDR3 DNA reads TGTGCCAGCAGCGTAGCGCAGGGCACAGATACGCAGTATTTT. Translating gives CASSVAQGTDTQYF. The complete variable domain, with remaining parts taken from reference TRBV9 and TRBJ2-3, reads DSGVTQTPKHLITATGQRVTLRCSPRSGDLSVYWYQQSLDQGLQFLIQYYNGEERAKGNILERFSAQQFPDLHSELNLSSLELGDSALYFCASSVAQGTDTQYFGPGTRLTVL.